The present entry profiles one T cell receptor (beta chain) with its context. Its specificity is not known. Germline V gene data show CDR1 as SGHTA and CDR2 as FQGNSA. This CDR3 has 15 residues. V shed 2 bases and J 6 bases; nucleotides not matched to a gene: 1. With survey level as its setting, the immunoSEQ assay was v3.0. Only in-frame clones appear in the TCRdb table, and some are missing; sequencing was by immunoSEQ multiplex PCR. The sample lists tens of thousands of clones, 65% to 90% occurring once. The data were taken from a study of long-term antiretroviral therapy in people with HIV. The study's findings and limits: Drawn between the mid-2000s and the late 2010s, the blood was possibly obtained under older ART regimens. Relative to transplant donor controls, diversity remained lower despite increasing after ART.

This chain uses TRBV7-2 with TRBJ2-1, with TRBD2 identical over 13 bases. The clonotype was recovered from a man aged 18 to 29 with HIV. The source material was unsorted PBMCs, sampled 0.3 years after starting antiretroviral therapy. The DNA of the CDR3 is TGTGCCAGCAGCTTATGGACTAGCGGGAGCAATGAGCAGTTCTTC. Translated, it gives CASSLWTSGSNEQFF.